This is a list of T cell receptor beta chains from one sample in a study of shared clonotypes between healthy human individuals. Profiled with immunoSEQ multiplex PCR; TCRdb holds only in-frame clones, not every one. The table includes about 1.9 million clones, 90% to 95% detected once. The sample consisted of naive CD8+ T cells from PBMCs. These receptors were taken from a young man in good health. Some clones in this sample may be carry-over from other donors' samples. Both conserved end residues are part of each CDR3. A D gene is named only where the DNA matches it firmly. Clone size is given for some rows only: seen once, a few or many times, or a class if the clone is expanded.

TRBJ2-7,NA,NA,TRBV10-2,CASSESYGYEQYF,TGCGCCAGCAGTGAGTCTTATGGTTACGAGCAGTACTTC
TRBJ2-3,TRBD2,NA,TRBV11-2,CASSSGLAGANTDTQYF,TGTGCCAGCAGCTCAGGACTAGCGGGAGCGAACACAGATACGCAGTATTTT
TRBJ2-7,TRBD1,NA,TRBV30,CAWSVPRQGAYEQYF,TGTGCCTGGAGTGTACCCAGACAGGGGGCCTACGAGCAGTACTTC
TRBJ2-7,NA,NA,TRBV4-1,CASSQIGPSSYEQYF,TGCGCCAGCAGCCAGATCGGACCCAGCTCCTACGAGCAGTACTTC
TRBJ2-7,NA,NA,TRBV29-1,CSAVGTEDSYEQYF,TGCAGCGCTGTGGGAACAGAGGATTCCTACGAGCAGTACTTC
TRBJ2-1,TRBD2,NA,TRBV9,CASSSPGLAGLRLYNEQFF,TGTGCCAGCAGCTCGCCGGGACTAGCGGGACTACGACTCTACAATGAGCAGTTCTTC
TRBJ2-7,NA,few,TRBV27,CASSLQGYEQYF,TGTGCCAGCAGCCTACAGGGTTACGAGCAGTACTTC
TRBJ2-1,NA,once,TRBV28,CASSPGTGSYNEQFF,TGTGCCAGCAGCCCCGGGACTGGCTCCTACAATGAGCAGTTCTTC
TRBJ2-1,NA,NA,TRBV7-2,CASRSRDNNEQFF,TGTGCCAGCAGATCCCGGGACAACAATGAGCAGTTCTTC
TRBJ2-5,TRBD1,NA,TRBV27,CASSRYGTGVQETQYF,TGTGCCAGCAGCCGTTACGGGACAGGGGTACAAGAGACCCAGTACTTC
TRBJ2-1,NA,NA,TRBV27,CASSFGVTPYNEQFF,TGTGCCAGCAGTTTTGGCGTAACTCCCTACAATGAGCAGTTCTTC
TRBJ2-7,TRBD2,NA,TRBV10-3,CAISGLVGAYEQYF,TGTGCCATCAGCGGACTAGTGGGGGCCTACGAGCAGTACTTC
TRBJ2-5,NA,once,TRBV21-1,CACQGGLCSETQYF,TGTGCCTGCCAGGGGGGACTGTGTTCGGAGACCCAGTACTTC
TRBJ2-1,NA,NA,TRBV11-1,CASSTGTSVPRSHNEQFF,TGTGCCAGCAGCACCGGGACATCAGTCCCCCGGTCCCACAATGAGCAGTTCTTC
TRBJ1-2,NA,once,TRBV7-9,CASSLDARTYGYTF,TGTGCCAGCAGCTTAGACGCCAGGACGTATGGCTACACCTTC
TRBJ2-7,TRBD2,NA,TRBV9,CASSVARESGSGYEQYF,TGTGCCAGCAGCGTGGCAAGAGAAAGCGGGAGTGGGTACGAGCAGTACTTC
TRBJ2-2,NA,NA,TRBV4-1,CASSQDVGRGAAGELFF,TGCGCCAGCAGCCAAGATGTGGGCAGGGGGGCGGCCGGGGAGCTGTTTTTT
TRBJ1-4,TRBD1,NA,TRBV13,CASHDRGNEKLFF,TGTGCCAGCCATGACAGGGGTAACGAAAAACTGTTTTTT
TRBJ2-3,TRBD1,NA,TRBV30,CAWSETGAMRDTQYF,TGTGCCTGGAGCGAGACAGGGGCCATGCGGGATACGCAGTATTTT
TRBJ2-7,TRBD1,NA,TRBV4-3,CASSQRGTGFSYEQYF,TGCGCCAGCAGCCAAAGGGGGACAGGGTTTTCCTACGAGCAGTACTTC
TRBJ2-7,NA,NA,TRBV6-1,CASSVPYGSVEQYF,TGTGCCAGCAGTGTTCCATATGGGAGTGTTGAGCAGTACTTC
TRBJ2-2,TRBD2,NA,TRBV6-5,CASSYSGGTGELFF,TGTGCCAGCAGTTACTCGGGAGGGACCGGGGAGCTGTTTTTT
TRBJ2-5,NA,NA,TRBV21-1,CASSKGPETEKETQYF,TGTGCCAGCAGCAAAGGGCCTGAGACAGAGAAAGAGACCCAGTACTTC
TRBJ2-1,NA,NA,TRBV11-2,CASSSDRSSYNEQFF,TGTGCCAGCAGCTCCGACAGGTCCTCCTACAATGAGCAGTTCTTC
TRBJ2-5,NA,NA,TRBV13,CASSLETTGETQYF,TGTGCCAGCAGCTTAGAAACGACGGGAGAGACCCAGTACTTC
TRBJ1-1,NA,NA,TRBV7-9,CASSPPGHLNTEAFF,TGTGCCAGCAGCCCTCCGGGACACCTGAACACTGAAGCTTTCTTT
TRBJ2-7,NA,NA,TRBV7-9,CASSYASSNEQYF,TGTGCCAGCAGTTATGCTAGCAGCAACGAGCAGTACTTC
TRBJ2-3,NA,NA,TRBV7-9,CASSSVAEDTQYF,TGTGCCAGCAGCTCGGTTGCCGAAGATACGCAGTATTTT
TRBJ2-7,TRBD1,NA,TRBV28,CASSLLQQGKEAYEQYF,TGTGCCAGCAGTTTACTTCAACAGGGGAAAGAGGCCTACGAGCAGTACTTC